Given below is one TCR beta chain in context. Its antigen is unknown. General study findings and limits: In terms of TCR gene usage, tumor memory CD4+ T cells clustered together with blood and lymph node memory CD4+ cells, as well as with lymph node naive CD4+ cells.

A single record per CDR3 protein comes from TCRdb applying MiXCR to the 5' RACE reads. The repertoire has 4,500 to 6,500 distinct CDR3 sequences, around half of them found once; the top ten carry less than 4.5%. This receptor was obtained from a female donor with breast cancer. The sequencing input was memory CD4+ T cells sorted from blood. The subset here: memory CD4+ T cells, CD4+CD45RO+CD25-.

CDR3: CASRQDRRLTNYGYTF. The CDR3 coding sequence is TGTGCCAGCAGACAGGACAGACGATTGACTAACTATGGCTACACCTTC. The chain links TRBV12-3 or TRBV12-4 to TRBJ1-2; tentative D call: TRBD1 (6 bases). The CDR3 covers 16 residues. V shed 6 bases and J shed 0 bases, with 17 bases lying between them.